One sample yielded the 28 T cell receptor beta chains listed below, sequenced in a study of blood T cell repertoires in COVID-19. The table came from immunoSEQ multiplex PCR; TCRdb's copy has only in-frame clones and leaves some out. The table includes hundreds of thousands of clones, about nine tenths detected once. The sequenced sample was peripheral blood. The receptors stem from a woman aged 45 to 65 who had recovered from COVID-19.

The V gene is TRBV19, the J gene TRBJ1-2; 7 positions agree with TRBD1. The CDR3 length is 13 residues. Germline CDR1 LNHDA, CDR2 SQIVND (reference sequence). The V gene end was trimmed by 6 bases and the J gene end by 3 bases; junction bases not matched to a gene: 4. The CDR3 protein is CASSFDRDYGYTF. As DNA, the CDR3 is TGTGCCAGTAGCTTTGACAGGGACTATGGCTACACCTTC.

The chain uses TRBV5-1 and TRBJ2-2, with 8 bases identical to TRBD1. Trimming cost V 2 bases and J 8 bases; bases outside gene matches: 5. The CDR3 extends over 14 amino acids. Germline lookup yields CDR1 SGHRS and CDR2 YFSETQ. DNA of the CDR3: TGCGCCAGCAGCTTTCAGGGGGCGCCGGGGGAGCTGTTTTTT. It specifies CASSFQGAPGELFF.

The CDR3 DNA reads TGTGCCAGCAGTTTAAATCCCCTGTTGGCTCCTGGCTACACCTTC. It translates to CASSLNPLLAPGYTF. The chain carries TRBV27 and TRBJ1-2; D is ambiguous. This CDR3 spans 15 amino acids. Trimming cost V 2 bases and J 7 bases, with 17 bases left between them. Germline assignment: CDR1 MNHEY and CDR2 SMNVEV (reference sequence).

This sequence joins TRBV5-6 and TRBJ1-2; TRBD1 agrees at 7 bases. Trimming at V came to 3 bases and at J to 5 bases, leaving 7 bases not matched to a gene. Per germline, CDR1 SGHDT and CDR2 YYEEEE. The CDR3 has 14 residues. CDR3 amino acids: CASSYPDRAYGYTF. For the CDR3, the DNA is TGTGCCAGCAGCTACCCCGACAGGGCATATGGCTACACCTTC.

The rearrangement links TRBV29-1 to TRBJ2-7; 8 positions agree with TRBD1. The CDR3 is 13 residues long. Germline V gene lookup returns CDR1 SQVTM and CDR2 ANQGSEA. V dropped 4 bases and J dropped 4; count of bases not matched to a gene: 6. The CDR3 DNA reads as TGCAGCGTTGGGCCAGGGGGCGGATACGAGCAGTACTTC. This translates into CSVGPGGGYEQYF.

This sequence joins TRBV7-3 and TRBJ2-3; 7 bases match TRBD2. V lost 4 bases, J lost 7 bases, and 11 bases stayed unmatched. This CDR3 is built from 15 residues. Germline lookup yields CDR1 SGHTA and CDR2 FQGTGA. CDR3 protein: CASSSQGAGRNTQYF. The CDR3 nucleotides read TGTGCCAGCAGCTCCCAGGGAGCGGGACGTAATACGCAGTATTTT.

The V call is TRBV11-2, the J call TRBJ1-6; D remains unclear. Per germline, CDR1 SGHAT and CDR2 FQNNGV. The V end was cut by 8 bases, the J end by 3 bases, with 11 bases between. The CDR3 has 14 residues. CDR3 residues: CASSRLLYNSPLHF. The CDR3 DNA reads as TGTGCCAGCTCCCGACTGCTCTATAATTCACCCCTCCACTTT.

J is TRBJ2-7 and V is TRBV7-3; the D gene is possibly TRBD2 (6 bases). This CDR3 contains 14 residues. Trimming took 0 bases from V and 6 from J, leaving 12 bases between them. Germline values: CDR1 SGHTA, CDR2 FQGTGA. The CDR3 protein is CASSLTGGSSEQYF. DNA of the CDR3: TGTGCCAGCAGCTTAACGGGGGGTTCCAGCGAGCAGTACTTC.

The chain is built from TRBV28 and TRBJ1-5; TRBD1 agrees at 7 bases. CDR1 and CDR2 from the germline V gene are MDHEN and SYDVKM. Trimming at V came to 3 bases and at J to 7 bases, leaving 6 bases not matched to a gene. The length of the CDR3 is 14 residues. CDR3 nucleotide sequence: TGTGCCAGCAGTTTTAGGGGGCTGGGGCAGCCCCAGCATTTT. It codes for CASSFRGLGQPQHF. Looking up the rest from reference TRBV28 and TRBJ1-5 gives the full variable domain: DVKVTQSSRYLVKRTGEKVFLECVQDMDHENMFWYRQDPGLGLRLIYFSYDVKMKEKGDIPEGYSVSREKKERFSLILESASTNQTSMYLCASSFRGLGQPQHFGDGTRLSIL.

On this clone: The junction shows a germline mismatch at one end, possibly a read error. This chain links TRBV7-7 with TRBJ2-1, with TRBD2 as a possible D gene (6 bases). The germline V gene encodes CDR1 SSHAT and CDR2 FNYEAQ (reference sequence). The CDR3 extends over 15 amino acids. This chain's CDR3 is CASSFRELPYNEQFF. The CDR3 bases are TGTGCTAGCAGCTTTCGGGAGCTGCCCTACAATGAGCAGTTCTTC.

The chain couples TRBV6-6 to TRBJ1-2, with D possibly matching TRBD1 (6 bases). V lost 7 bases, J lost 7 bases, and 19 bases lay in between. Germline CDR1 MNHNY, CDR2 SVGAGI (reference sequence). CDR3 length equals 14 residues. The CDR3 coding sequence is TGTGCCAGCACTCCTAGGACAGAGGGTATTGGCTACACCTTC. Its translation is CASTPRTEGIGYTF.

V is TRBV28 and J is TRBJ2-4; 14 nucleotides agree with TRBD2. Germline lookup yields CDR1 MDHEN and CDR2 SYDVKM. This CDR3 region has 14 residues. V trimming: 6 bases; J trimming: 15 bases; junction bases outside the gene matches: 10. The CDR3 loop is CASRRLAGGPITYF. The CDR3 region has the DNA TGTGCCAGCAGGCGACTAGCGGGAGGGCCTATAACGTACTTC.

The rearrangement links TRBV7-3 to TRBJ1-1; TRBD1 agrees at 7 bases. The CDR3 sequence is 15 residues long. CDR1 is SGHTA, CDR2 FQGTGA, per germline. V was pared by 2 bases and J by 2 bases, with 5 bases of the junction left unmatched. The CDR3 loop reads CASSLLGTDNTEAFF. In DNA, the CDR3 is TGTGCCAGCAGCTTACTCGGGACAGATAACACTGAAGCTTTCTTT.

The chain employs TRBV19 and TRBJ1-5, with D maybe TRBD1 (5 bases). Germline CDR1 LNHDA, CDR2 SQIVND (reference sequence). Trimming removed 2 bases at V and 3 bases at J, with 8 bases between. The CDR3 is 14 amino acids. The CDR3 DNA sequence: TGTGCCAGTAGTATAAGGGACTACAATCAGCCCCAGCATTTT. Its protein is CASSIRDYNQPQHF.

The genes are TRBV29-1 and TRBJ1-5, with D possibly being TRBD1 (5 bases). With 7 bases removed from V and 2 bases from J, the gap between germline ends came to 15 bases. CDR1 SQVTM and CDR2 ANQGSEA come from the germline V gene. CDR3 length equals 14 residues. The CDR3 coding sequence is TGCAGCGCCAAAATGGGGGGTCGCAATCAGCCCCAGCATTTT. It codes for CSAKMGGRNQPQHF.

The table lists this clone with a count of one. The CDR3 protein is CASSATDRGRIGELFF. As DNA, the CDR3 is TGCGCCAGCAGTGCTACGGACAGGGGGCGGATCGGGGAGCTGTTTTTT. The chain links TRBV10-1 to TRBJ2-2, with 11 bases that match TRBD1. Per germline, CDR1 WNHNN and CDR2 SYGVQD (reference sequence). The CDR3 extends over 16 amino acids. J lost 7 bases, V lost 4 bases, and 8 bases had no gene match.

The chain combines TRBV11-2 with TRBJ1-6, with 8 bases aligning to TRBD1. Germline V CDR1 and CDR2: SGHAT, FQNNGV. There are 17 residues in the CDR3. V trimming: 1 base; J trimming: 8 bases; junction bases outside the gene matches: 10. CDR3 nucleotides: TGTGCCAGCAGCTTAGCCGCCTGGACAGGGTACGATTCACCCCTCCACTTT. Its translation is CASSLAAWTGYDSPLHF.

This clone occurred once. V and J are TRBV7-9 and TRBJ1-5; tentative D call: TRBD1 (5 bases). The CDR3 is 14 amino acids. The germline gives CDR1 SEHNR, CDR2 FQNEAQ (reference sequence). The V gene lost 4 bases and the J gene lost 6 bases, with 13 bases spanning the gap. The CDR3 bases are TGTGCCAGCAGCTCCCCGGGGGGGGGTCAGCCCCAGCATTTT. It translates to CASSSPGGGQPQHF.

The chain has TRBV7-3 and TRBJ2-1; 13 nucleotides agree with TRBD2. CDR1 is SGHTA and CDR2 is FQGTGA in the germline V gene. This CDR3 comprises 15 residues. Trimming cost V 5 bases and J 9 bases; bases outside gene matches: 7. In DNA, the CDR3 is TGTGCCAGCAGCCCTCCGGGACTAGCGGGAAGTGAGCAGTTCTTC. The encoded protein is CASSPPGLAGSEQFF.

The genes are TRBV2 and TRBJ1-5, with D possibly matching TRBD1 (6 bases). Germline CDR1 SNHLY, CDR2 FYNNEI. Trimming removed 7 bases at V and 1 base at J, with 14 bases between. The CDR3 has 15 residues. This CDR3 is CASTADRGSNQPQHF. CDR3 in DNA: TGTGCCAGCACTGCAGATAGGGGGAGCAATCAGCCCCAGCATTTT. The full variable domain, in which reference TRBV2 and TRBJ1-5 provide the parts outside the CDR3, is EPEVTQTPSHQVTQMGQEVILRCVPISNHLYFYWYRQILGQKVEFLVSFYNNEISEKSEIFDDQFSVERPDGSNFTLKIRSTKLEDSAMYFCASTADRGSNQPQHFGDGTRLSIL.

The chain is built from TRBV19 and TRBJ1-4; D gene unclear. Germline CDR1 LNHDA, CDR2 SQIVND (reference sequence). V lost 5 bases, J lost 7 bases, and 8 bases lay in between. The CDR3 is 12 amino acids. CDR3 coding DNA: TGTGCCAGTAGTGGGGAGCCTGAAAAACTGTTTTTT. This encodes CASSGEPEKLFF.

V usage is TRBV28 and J usage is TRBJ1-3; maybe TRBD1 (5 bases). This CDR3 contains 13 residues. Germline V gene sequence: CDR1 MDHEN, CDR2 SYDVKM. Trimming shortened V by 7 bases and J by 2 bases, and 9 bases separated the two germline ends. The CDR3 loop is CASIWGAGNTIYF. The CDR3 DNA is TGTGCCAGCATATGGGGGGCTGGAAACACCATATATTTT.

The chain recombines TRBV29-1 with TRBJ1-2; 7 positions agree with TRBD1. The CDR3 consists of 12 residues. Germline-derived CDR1 and CDR2 are SQVTM and ANQGSEA. J lost 1 base, V lost 7 bases, and 3 bases had no gene match. CDR3 protein: CSAGDSNYGYTF. The CDR3 nucleotides are TGCAGCGCGGGGGACAGTAACTATGGCTACACCTTC.

CDR3 in amino acids: CASSQTGLAGNTGELFF. The CDR3 nucleotides read TGTGCCAGCAGCCAAACGGGACTAGCGGGGAACACCGGGGAGCTGTTTTTT. This rearrangement joins TRBV3-1 (or the pseudogene TRBV3-2) to TRBJ2-2; TRBD2 agrees at 12 bases. J gave up 1 base and V 2 bases, and 2 bases lay outside the gene matches. This CDR3 region has 17 residues. In germline, CDR1 is LGHDT, CDR2 YNNKEL (reference sequence).

The chain is built from TRBV19 and TRBJ1-4; D remains unclear. Germline V lookup: CDR1 LNHDA, CDR2 SQIVND (reference sequence). CDR3 length: 12 amino acids. Trimming cost V 6 bases and J 5 bases, with 7 bases left between them. The CDR3 DNA reads as TGTGCCAGTAGCCTTGCGAATGAAAAACTGTTTTTT. It codes for CASSLANEKLFF.

The chain links TRBV6-5 to TRBJ1-4; tentative D call: TRBD1 (5 bases). The ends were cut back, 0 bases at V and 5 bases at J, with 13 bases in the middle. CDR1 MNHEY and CDR2 SVGAGI come from the germline V gene. The CDR3 runs 16 residues. The CDR3 region is CASSYSLDIRNEKLFF. In nucleotides, the CDR3 is TGTGCCAGCAGTTACTCGTTGGACATTAGGAATGAAAAACTGTTTTTT.

This chain joins TRBV7-2 and TRBJ2-5; TRBD2 matches 14 bases. Germline V gene sequence: CDR1 SGHTA, CDR2 FQGNSA. V gave up 6 bases and J gave up 5 bases; unmatched junction bases: 8. The CDR3 is 16 amino acids. CDR3 DNA: TGTGCCAGCAGTCCTCCGGGACTAGCGGGGGTCGAGACCCAGTACTTC. Its protein is CASSPPGLAGVETQYF.

The rearrangement links TRBV14 to TRBJ1-1; maybe TRBD1 (5 bases). The CDR3 consists of 15 residues. The V gene's germline CDR1 is SGHDN and CDR2 FVKESK. Trimming cost V 1 base and J 5 bases, with 14 bases left between them. The CDR3 loop is CASSQGLRGKTEAFF. In DNA form, the CDR3 reads TGTGCCAGCAGCCAAGGGTTAAGGGGAAAAACTGAAGCTTTCTTT.